The following is a TCR beta chain sequence with its context. The sample belongs to a study of T cells in narcolepsy. The data were produced by immunoSEQ multiplex PCR, yet TCRdb's version contains in-frame clones alone and is incomplete. The data show 27,000 or so clones, around 87% seen once. Trimming left V 5 bases short and J 5 bases short, with 12 bases between. Per germline, CDR1 SGHTA and CDR2 FQGTGA. The CDR3 has 14 amino acids. Sequencing input: memory (CD45RA-) CD4+ T cells from blood. This sequence originates from a human donor in good health. The chain employs TRBV7-3 and TRBJ2-2; TRBD1 might be the D (5 bases). CDR3 sequence reads: CASSLYQGTGELFF. The CDR3 DNA is TGTGCCAGCAGCCTATATCAGGGAACCGGGGAGCTGTTTTTT.